This is a list of T cell receptor beta chains from one sample in a study of cytomegalovirus exposure and HLA in healthy donors. This table comes from immunoSEQ multiplex PCR, and its TCRdb copy is limited to in-frame clones, with some not included. The sample lists roughly 180,000 clones, around 80% occurring once. The material sequenced was PBMCs. All receptors come from a girl aged 2 to 9 in good health and CMV-seropositive. Both conserved end residues are part of each CDR3. D genes are given only for firm matches. Some rows mark clone size as missing; the rest say once, few, many or name a class of expanded clone.

cdr3_aa: CASSQDPWGTSGYTF
cdr3_nt: TGCGCCAGCAGCCAAGACCCGTGGGGCACGAGTGGATACACCTTC
d_call: NA
clone_size: NA
v_call: TRBV5-1
j_call: TRBJ1-2

cdr3_aa: CASSSQLTTGGATDTQYF
cdr3_nt: TGTGCCAGCAGCTCCCAACTTACTACAGGGGGCGCGACAGATACGCAGTATTTT
d_call: TRBD1
clone_size: once
v_call: TRBV7-2
j_call: TRBJ2-3

cdr3_aa: CASSFSRGTEAFF
cdr3_nt: TGTGCCAGCAGCTTCTCTAGGGGAACTGAAGCTTTCTTT
d_call: NA
clone_size: NA
v_call: TRBV7-2
j_call: TRBJ1-1

cdr3_aa: CAWSQVPGSYEQYF
cdr3_nt: TGTGCCTGGAGTCAGGTTCCTGGCTCCTACGAGCAGTACTTC
d_call: NA
clone_size: NA
v_call: TRBV30
j_call: TRBJ2-7

cdr3_aa: CASSQVPGYGYTF
cdr3_nt: TGTGCCAGCAGCCAAGTTCCGGGGTATGGCTACACCTTC
d_call: NA
clone_size: NA
v_call: TRBV4-2
j_call: TRBJ1-2

cdr3_aa: CSASLAVGYTF
cdr3_nt: TGCAGTGCTAGTCTTGCGGTGGGTTACACCTTC
d_call: NA
clone_size: NA
v_call: TRBV20-1
j_call: TRBJ1-2

cdr3_aa: CASSFPQGHYGYTF
cdr3_nt: TGTGCCAGCAGCTTTCCCCAGGGGCACTATGGCTACACCTTC
d_call: NA
clone_size: NA
v_call: TRBV5-6
j_call: TRBJ1-2

cdr3_aa: CAWSVARYNEQFF
cdr3_nt: TGTGCCTGGAGTGTAGCCCGGTACAATGAGCAGTTCTTC
d_call: NA
clone_size: NA
v_call: TRBV30
j_call: TRBJ2-1

cdr3_aa: CASRKPGQGAHEQYF
cdr3_nt: TGTGCCAGCAGAAAACCGGGACAGGGGGCCCACGAGCAGTACTTC
d_call: TRBD1
clone_size: NA
v_call: TRBV28
j_call: TRBJ2-7

cdr3_aa: CASSPELGPEQFF
cdr3_nt: TGTGCCAGCAGCCCGGAACTAGGGCCGGAGCAGTTCTTC
d_call: NA
clone_size: NA
v_call: TRBV27
j_call: TRBJ2-1

cdr3_aa: CASSFRDSKTFF
cdr3_nt: TGTGCCAGCAGCTTCCGGGACAGCAAAACTTTCTTT
d_call: TRBD1
clone_size: few
v_call: TRBV6-5
j_call: TRBJ1-1

cdr3_aa: CASSPDRGLGYTF
cdr3_nt: TGTGCCAGCAGTCCGGACAGGGGGCTAGGCTACACCTTC
d_call: TRBD1
clone_size: NA
v_call: TRBV6-1
j_call: TRBJ1-2

cdr3_aa: CASSIRQGAYGYTF
cdr3_nt: TGTGCCAGTAGTATAAGACAGGGGGCGTATGGCTACACCTTC
d_call: TRBD1
clone_size: NA
v_call: TRBV19
j_call: TRBJ1-2

cdr3_aa: CASSTTGLGYEQYF
cdr3_nt: TGTGCCAGCAGCACGACCGGGTTGGGCTACGAGCAGTACTTC
d_call: NA
clone_size: NA
v_call: TRBV5-6
j_call: TRBJ2-7

cdr3_aa: CASSFTEGLQETQYF
cdr3_nt: TGCGCCAGCAGCTTTACCGAGGGACTACAAGAGACCCAGTACTTC
d_call: TRBD2
clone_size: NA
v_call: TRBV5-1
j_call: TRBJ2-5

cdr3_aa: CASSAGTGNNQPQHF
cdr3_nt: TGTGCCAGCAGTGCCGGGACAGGTAATAATCAGCCCCAGCATTTT
d_call: TRBD1
clone_size: NA
v_call: TRBV25-1
j_call: TRBJ1-5

cdr3_aa: CASTAYVTPGEKLFF
cdr3_nt: TGTGCCAGTACCGCATACGTCACCCCGGGGGAAAAACTGTTTTTT
d_call: NA
clone_size: NA
v_call: TRBV19
j_call: TRBJ1-4

cdr3_aa: CASSLRIGQGGAKNIQYF
cdr3_nt: TGTGCCAGCAGCTTAAGGATCGGACAGGGTGGAGCCAAAAACATTCAGTACTTC
d_call: TRBD1
clone_size: NA
v_call: TRBV7-2
j_call: TRBJ2-4

cdr3_aa: CASSPRGLGTNEKLFF
cdr3_nt: TGTGCCAGCAGTCCCAGGGGTTTAGGAACTAATGAAAAACTGTTTTTT
d_call: NA
clone_size: NA
v_call: TRBV27
j_call: TRBJ1-4

cdr3_aa: CASSTGQWDTEAFF
cdr3_nt: TGTGCCAGCAGTACCGGACAGTGGGACACTGAAGCTTTCTTT
d_call: NA
clone_size: NA
v_call: TRBV25-1
j_call: TRBJ1-1

cdr3_aa: CASSQGRGVGNTIYF
cdr3_nt: TGTGCCAGCAGCCAAGGCAGGGGGGTAGGAAACACCATATATTTT
d_call: TRBD1
clone_size: few
v_call: TRBV4-2
j_call: TRBJ1-3

cdr3_aa: CAISESNDRGLYGYTF
cdr3_nt: TGTGCCATCAGTGAGTCCAACGACAGGGGCCTGTATGGCTACACCTTC
d_call: TRBD1
clone_size: NA
v_call: TRBV10-3
j_call: TRBJ1-2

cdr3_aa: CAWSPGQGLVGYTF
cdr3_nt: TGTGCCTGGAGCCCGGGACAGGGTTTGGTTGGCTACACCTTC
d_call: TRBD1
clone_size: NA
v_call: TRBV30
j_call: TRBJ1-2

cdr3_aa: CASSLAEDSITGELFF
cdr3_nt: TGCGCCAGCAGCTTGGCCGAGGACAGCATCACCGGGGAGCTGTTTTTT
d_call: NA
clone_size: few
v_call: TRBV5-1
j_call: TRBJ2-2

cdr3_aa: CASSYSQSSYEQYF
cdr3_nt: TGTGCCAGCTCATACAGTCAAAGCTCCTACGAGCAGTACTTC
d_call: NA
clone_size: NA
v_call: TRBV18
j_call: TRBJ2-7

cdr3_aa: CASSYSLSFTDTQYF
cdr3_nt: TGTGCCAGCAGTTACTCGTTATCTTTCACAGATACGCAGTATTTT
d_call: NA
clone_size: NA
v_call: TRBV6-5
j_call: TRBJ2-3

cdr3_aa: CASSGQGPDTEAFF
cdr3_nt: TGCGCCAGCAGCGGACAGGGGCCTGATACTGAAGCTTTCTTT
d_call: TRBD1
clone_size: NA
v_call: TRBV5-1
j_call: TRBJ1-1

cdr3_aa: CASSQEGQGDEKLFF
cdr3_nt: TGCGCCAGCAGCCAAGAGGGTCAGGGTGATGAAAAACTGTTTTTT
d_call: NA
clone_size: NA
v_call: TRBV4-1
j_call: TRBJ1-4

cdr3_aa: CASSEGGYGLAGGPQYF
cdr3_nt: TGTGCCAGCAGTGAAGGGGGGTACGGACTAGCGGGAGGGCCCCAATACTTC
d_call: TRBD2
clone_size: NA
v_call: TRBV2
j_call: TRBJ2-7

cdr3_aa: CASSEEGARNYGYTF
cdr3_nt: TGTGCCAGCAGTGAGGAGGGGGCGCGTAACTATGGCTACACCTTC
d_call: TRBD1
clone_size: NA
v_call: TRBV2
j_call: TRBJ1-2

cdr3_aa: CASGTSPGGPDGELFF
cdr3_nt: TGTGCTAGTGGTACGAGCCCGGGGGGGCCCGACGGGGAGCTGTTTTTT
d_call: TRBD2
clone_size: NA
v_call: TRBV12-5
j_call: TRBJ2-2

cdr3_aa: CASSFTGLRSYEQYF
cdr3_nt: TGCGCCAGCAGCTTCACAGGGTTACGATCCTACGAGCAGTACTTC
d_call: NA
clone_size: NA
v_call: TRBV5-1
j_call: TRBJ2-7

cdr3_aa: CASSRGQGLFNQPQHF
cdr3_nt: TGTGCCAGCAGCCGGGGACAGGGTCTTTTCAATCAGCCCCAGCATTTT
d_call: TRBD1
clone_size: few
v_call: TRBV7-2
j_call: TRBJ1-5

cdr3_aa: CASSVVGGGGRIDTQYF
cdr3_nt: TGTGCCAGCAGCGTAGTAGGAGGGGGCGGGCGCATCGATACGCAGTATTTT
d_call: NA
clone_size: NA
v_call: TRBV9
j_call: TRBJ2-3

cdr3_aa: CASSDPFRTSGEQFF
cdr3_nt: TGTGCCAGCAGTGACCCCTTCAGGACTAGCGGAGAGCAGTTCTTC
d_call: TRBD2
clone_size: NA
v_call: TRBV6-1
j_call: TRBJ2-1

cdr3_aa: CASSLRLSTNEKLFF
cdr3_nt: TGTGCCAGTAGTCTACGGTTATCAACTAATGAAAAACTGTTTTTT
d_call: NA
clone_size: NA
v_call: TRBV19
j_call: TRBJ1-4

cdr3_aa: CASSFTSGPTDTQYF
cdr3_nt: TGTGCCAGCAGCTTTACCAGCGGACCTACAGATACGCAGTATTTT
d_call: NA
clone_size: NA
v_call: TRBV11-2
j_call: TRBJ2-3

cdr3_aa: CASSFPGGETEAFF
cdr3_nt: TGCGCCAGCAGCTTCCCGGGGGGGGAGACTGAAGCTTTCTTT
d_call: NA
clone_size: few
v_call: TRBV5-1
j_call: TRBJ1-1

cdr3_aa: CASSDGTVRDTQYF
cdr3_nt: TGCGCCAGCAGCGACGGGACAGTGAGAGATACGCAGTATTTT
d_call: TRBD1
clone_size: NA
v_call: TRBV5-1
j_call: TRBJ2-3

cdr3_aa: CASSRPGQNYEQYF
cdr3_nt: TGCGCCAGCAGCAGACCGGGACAAAACTACGAGCAGTACTTC
d_call: NA
clone_size: NA
v_call: TRBV4-1
j_call: TRBJ2-7

cdr3_aa: CASSSRVVGGNTIYF
cdr3_nt: TGTGCCAGCAGTTCCAGGGTAGTAGGCGGAAACACCATATATTTT
d_call: NA
clone_size: NA
v_call: TRBV28
j_call: TRBJ1-3

cdr3_aa: CASSQDLSRGTRGEKLFF
cdr3_nt: TGCGCCAGCAGCCAAGATCTTAGCCGCGGGACCCGAGGGGAAAAACTGTTTTTT
d_call: NA
clone_size: few
v_call: TRBV4-1
j_call: TRBJ1-4

cdr3_aa: CARAGTSYNEQFF
cdr3_nt: TGTGCCAGAGCGGGAACGTCCTACAATGAGCAGTTCTTC
d_call: TRBD2
clone_size: NA
v_call: TRBV2
j_call: TRBJ2-1

cdr3_aa: CASRAGREDPNYGYTF
cdr3_nt: TGTGCAAGTCGGGCTGGAAGAGAGGATCCTAACTATGGCTACACCTTC
d_call: NA
clone_size: once
v_call: TRBV12-2
j_call: TRBJ1-2

cdr3_aa: CASSLAGGGGETQYF
cdr3_nt: TGTGCCAGCAGCTTGGCGGGAGGGGGGGGAGAGACCCAGTACTTC
d_call: TRBD2
clone_size: NA
v_call: TRBV5-4
j_call: TRBJ2-5

cdr3_aa: CASSYALGMETQYF
cdr3_nt: TGTGCCAGCAGTTACGCCCTAGGAATGGAGACCCAGTACTTC
d_call: NA
clone_size: NA
v_call: TRBV6-5
j_call: TRBJ2-5